This TCR beta chain was obtained from a study of vaccination effects on CD4 cells after COVID-19. Germline-derived CDR1 and CDR2 are GTSNPN and SVGIG (reference sequence). This CDR3 region has 15 residues. The V gene end was trimmed by 5 bases and the J gene end by 1 base; junction bases not matched to a gene: 9. The protocol was immunoSEQ multiplex PCR, while the TCRdb copy is restricted to in-frame clones and leaves out a portion. The sample has under 20,000 clones; about 70% are singletons. In regard to this clone: Its antigen is as yet unknown.

Study-wide findings and caveats: Healthy vaccinees' vaccine-induced clones included only 1 of 255 that recognized common cold coronaviruses.

ViraFEST assay sequencing came after antigen-specific CD4+ T cells were expanded with viral peptide pools. With more than 9 days of culture completed, CD4+ T cells were isolated. Participants completed two doses of the BNT162b2 or mRNA-1273 vaccine. This chain connects TRBV30 to TRBJ2-5; 8 nucleotides align to TRBD2. The sample in question was CD4+ T cells from PBMCs cultured with SARS-CoV-2 spike peptides, obtained after COVID-19 vaccination. The TCR was taken from a human donor who received a COVID-19 vaccine. CDR3: CAWQGTSGFQETQYF. As DNA, the CDR3 is TGTGCCTGGCAAGGAACTAGCGGCTTCCAAGAGACCCAGTACTTC. The entire variable domain, with the rest obtained from reference TRBV30 and TRBJ2-5, is as follows: SQTIHQWPATLVQPVGSPLSLECTVEGTSNPNLYWYRQAAGRGLQLLFYSVGIGQISSEVPQNLSASRPQDRQFILSSKKLLLSDSGFYLCAWQGTSGFQETQYFGPGTRLLVL.